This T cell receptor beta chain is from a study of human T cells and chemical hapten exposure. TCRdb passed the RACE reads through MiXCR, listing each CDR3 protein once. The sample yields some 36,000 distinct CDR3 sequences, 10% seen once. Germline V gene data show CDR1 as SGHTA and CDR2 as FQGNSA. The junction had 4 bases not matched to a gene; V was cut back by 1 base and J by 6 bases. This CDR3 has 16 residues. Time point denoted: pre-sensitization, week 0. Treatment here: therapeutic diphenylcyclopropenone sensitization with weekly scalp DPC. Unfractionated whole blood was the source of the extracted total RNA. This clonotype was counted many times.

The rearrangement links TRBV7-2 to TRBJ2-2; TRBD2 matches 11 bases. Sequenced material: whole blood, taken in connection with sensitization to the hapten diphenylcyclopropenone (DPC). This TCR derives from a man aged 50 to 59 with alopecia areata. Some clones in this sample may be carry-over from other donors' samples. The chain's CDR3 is CASSLELAGAAGELFF. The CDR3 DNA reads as TGTGCCAGCAGCTTAGAACTAGCGGGAGCTGCCGGGGAGCTGTTTTTT.